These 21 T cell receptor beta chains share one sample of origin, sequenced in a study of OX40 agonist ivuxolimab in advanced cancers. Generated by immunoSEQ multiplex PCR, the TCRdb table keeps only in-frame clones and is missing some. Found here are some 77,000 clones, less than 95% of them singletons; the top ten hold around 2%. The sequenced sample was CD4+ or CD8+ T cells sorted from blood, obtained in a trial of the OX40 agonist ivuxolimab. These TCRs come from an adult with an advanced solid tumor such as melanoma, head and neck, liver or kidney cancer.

The CDR3: CASRVAGRGEQFF. In DNA form, the CDR3 reads TGTGCCAGCAGAGTAGCGGGGAGGGGTGAGCAGTTCTTC. The chain recombines TRBV28 with TRBJ2-1, with 8 bases lining up with TRBD2. The CDR3 has 13 amino acids. Per germline, CDR1 MDHEN and CDR2 SYDVKM. The trim removed 6 bases at V and 9 bases at J, leaving 7 bases unmatched. Full variable domain (outside the CDR3, taken from reference TRBV28 and TRBJ2-1): DVKVTQSSRYLVKRTGEKVFLECVQDMDHENMFWYRQDPGLGLRLIYFSYDVKMKEKGDIPEGYSVSREKKERFSLILESASTNQTSMYLCASRVAGRGEQFFGPGTRLTVL.

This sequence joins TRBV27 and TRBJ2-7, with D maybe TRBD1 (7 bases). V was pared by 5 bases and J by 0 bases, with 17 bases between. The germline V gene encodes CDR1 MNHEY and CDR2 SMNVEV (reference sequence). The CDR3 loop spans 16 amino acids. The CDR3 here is CASSRGGGMSSYEQYF. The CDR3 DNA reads TGTGCCAGCAGTAGAGGGGGCGGGATGAGCTCCTACGAGCAGTACTTC.

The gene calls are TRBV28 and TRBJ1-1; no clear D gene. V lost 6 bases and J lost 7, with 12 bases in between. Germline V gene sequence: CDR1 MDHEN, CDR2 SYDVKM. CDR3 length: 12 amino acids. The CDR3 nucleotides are TGTGCCAGCAGATCCGACCGGCTTGAAGCTTTCTTT. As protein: CASRSDRLEAFF.

The CDR3 DNA sequence: TGTGCCATCAGTTGGGGACAGGGGGAGACTGAAGCTTTCTTT. Its protein product is CAISWGQGETEAFF. This chain connects TRBV10-3 to TRBJ1-1, with 11 nucleotides matching TRBD1. Trimming took 5 bases from V and 5 from J; bases not matched to a gene: 4. The CDR3 has 14 amino acids. Per the germline V gene, CDR1 is ENHRY and CDR2 is SYGVKD.

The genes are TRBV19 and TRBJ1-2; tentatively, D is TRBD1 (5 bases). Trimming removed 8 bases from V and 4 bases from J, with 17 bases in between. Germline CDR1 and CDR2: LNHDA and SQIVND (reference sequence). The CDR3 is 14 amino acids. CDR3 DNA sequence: TGTGCCAGTGATTCCTCGGGACGCAGCTATGGCTACACCTTC. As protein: CASDSSGRSYGYTF.

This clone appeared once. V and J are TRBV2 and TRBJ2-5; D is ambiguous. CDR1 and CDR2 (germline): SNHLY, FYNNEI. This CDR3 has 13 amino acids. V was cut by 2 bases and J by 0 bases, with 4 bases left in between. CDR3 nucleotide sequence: TGTGCCAGCAGTGAACAGGACCAAGAGACCCAGTACTTC. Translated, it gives CASSEQDQETQYF.

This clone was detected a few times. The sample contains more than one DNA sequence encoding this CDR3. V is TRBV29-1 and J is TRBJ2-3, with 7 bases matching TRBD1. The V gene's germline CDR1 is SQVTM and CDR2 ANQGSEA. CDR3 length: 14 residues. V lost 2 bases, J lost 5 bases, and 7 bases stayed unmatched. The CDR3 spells CSVETQGYGDTQYF. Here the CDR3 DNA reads TGCAGCGTTGAAACACAGGGGTATGGAGATACGCAGTATTTT.

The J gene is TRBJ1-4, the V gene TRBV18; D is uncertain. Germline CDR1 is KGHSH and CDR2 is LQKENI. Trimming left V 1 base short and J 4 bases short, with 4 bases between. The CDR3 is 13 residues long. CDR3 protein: CASSPQVNEKLFF. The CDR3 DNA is TGTGCCAGCTCACCACAGGTTAATGAAAAACTGTTTTTT.

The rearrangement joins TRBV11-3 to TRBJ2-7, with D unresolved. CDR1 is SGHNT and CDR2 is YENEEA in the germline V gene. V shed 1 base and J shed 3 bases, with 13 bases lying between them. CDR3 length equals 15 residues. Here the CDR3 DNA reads TGTGCCAGCAGCTTAGGATCCGGACCGATCTACGAGCAGTACTTC. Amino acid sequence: CASSLGSGPIYEQYF.

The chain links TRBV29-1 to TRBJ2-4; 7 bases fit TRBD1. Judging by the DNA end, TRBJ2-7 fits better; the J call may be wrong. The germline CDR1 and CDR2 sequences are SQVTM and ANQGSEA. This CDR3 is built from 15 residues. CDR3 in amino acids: CSVRGRGGGSYEQYF. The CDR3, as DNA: TGCAGCGTTAGGGGTAGAGGGGGCGGCTCCTACGAGCAGTACTTC.

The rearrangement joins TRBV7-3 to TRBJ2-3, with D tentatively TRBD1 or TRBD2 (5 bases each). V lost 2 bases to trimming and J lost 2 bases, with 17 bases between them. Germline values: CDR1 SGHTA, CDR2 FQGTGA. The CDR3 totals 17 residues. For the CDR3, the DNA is TGTGCCAGCAGCTTACGGGGACCCTCTGGGGCCACAGATACGCAGTATTTT. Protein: CASSLRGPSGATDTQYF.

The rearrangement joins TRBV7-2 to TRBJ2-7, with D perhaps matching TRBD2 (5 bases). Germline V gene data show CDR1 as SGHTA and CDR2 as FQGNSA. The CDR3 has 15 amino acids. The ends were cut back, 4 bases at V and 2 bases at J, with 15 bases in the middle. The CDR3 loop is CASSSNPTTPYEQYF. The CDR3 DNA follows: TGTGCCAGCAGCTCCAACCCGACTACCCCCTACGAGCAGTACTTC.

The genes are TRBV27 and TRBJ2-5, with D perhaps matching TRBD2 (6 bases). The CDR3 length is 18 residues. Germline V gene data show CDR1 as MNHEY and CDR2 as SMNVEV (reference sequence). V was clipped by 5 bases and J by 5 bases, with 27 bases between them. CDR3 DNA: TGTGCCAGCAGTCCCCGAGGATTCGGGGGTCTTTTGTCGGAGACCCAGTACTTC. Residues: CASSPRGFGGLLSETQYF.

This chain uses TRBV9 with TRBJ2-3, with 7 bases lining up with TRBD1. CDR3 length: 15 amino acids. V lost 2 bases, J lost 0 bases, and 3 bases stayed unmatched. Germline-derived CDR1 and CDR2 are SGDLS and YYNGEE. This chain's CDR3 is CASSVGTASTDTQYF. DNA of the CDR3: TGTGCCAGCAGCGTCGGGACAGCTAGCACAGATACGCAGTATTTT.

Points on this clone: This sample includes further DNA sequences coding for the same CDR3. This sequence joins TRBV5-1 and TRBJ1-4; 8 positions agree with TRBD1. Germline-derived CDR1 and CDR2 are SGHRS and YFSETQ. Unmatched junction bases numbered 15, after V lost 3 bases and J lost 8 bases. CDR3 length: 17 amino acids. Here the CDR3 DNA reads TGCGCCAGCAGCTCAAATGAGGGTCGGACAGGGAACGAAAAACTGTTTTTT. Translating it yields CASSSNEGRTGNEKLFF.

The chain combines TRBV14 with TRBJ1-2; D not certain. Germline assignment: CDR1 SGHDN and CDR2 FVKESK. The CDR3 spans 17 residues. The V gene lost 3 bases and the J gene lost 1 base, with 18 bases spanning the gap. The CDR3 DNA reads TGTGCCAGCAGCCAGGCTATGCCGGGCTTCCGTAACTATGGCTACACCTTC. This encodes CASSQAMPGFRNYGYTF.

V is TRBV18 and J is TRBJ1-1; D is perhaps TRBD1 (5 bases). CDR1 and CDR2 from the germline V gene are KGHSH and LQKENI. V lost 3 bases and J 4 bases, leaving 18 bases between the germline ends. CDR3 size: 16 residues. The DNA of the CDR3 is TGTGCCAGCTCACCGGGGCAGGAAACAGAGGGCACTGAAGCTTTCTTT. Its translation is CASSPGQETEGTEAFF.

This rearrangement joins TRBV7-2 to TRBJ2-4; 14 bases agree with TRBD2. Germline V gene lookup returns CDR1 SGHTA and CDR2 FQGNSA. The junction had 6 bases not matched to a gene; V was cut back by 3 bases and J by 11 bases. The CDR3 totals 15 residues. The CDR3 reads CASSLVMGLAGVQYF. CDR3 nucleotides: TGTGCCAGCAGCTTGGTTATGGGACTAGCGGGGGTTCAGTACTTC. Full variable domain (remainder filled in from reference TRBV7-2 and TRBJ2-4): GAGVSQSPSNKVTEKGKDVELRCDPISGHTALYWYRQSLGQGLEFLIYFQGNSAPDKSGLPSDRFSAERTGGSVSTLTIQRTQQEDSAVYLCASSLVMGLAGVQYFGAGTRLSVL.

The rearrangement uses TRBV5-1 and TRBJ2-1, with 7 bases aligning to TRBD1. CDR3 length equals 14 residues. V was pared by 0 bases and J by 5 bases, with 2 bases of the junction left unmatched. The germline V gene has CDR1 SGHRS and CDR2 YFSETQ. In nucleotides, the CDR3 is TGCGCCAGCAGCTTGGGACAGGGTCACAATGAGCAGTTCTTC. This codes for CASSLGQGHNEQFF.

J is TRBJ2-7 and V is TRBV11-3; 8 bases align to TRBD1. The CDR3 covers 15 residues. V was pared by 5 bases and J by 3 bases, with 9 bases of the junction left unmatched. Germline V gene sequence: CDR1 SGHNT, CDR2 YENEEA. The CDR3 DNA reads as TGTGCCAGCAGCCGACCCAGGGGGCTTAGCTACGAGCAGTACTTC. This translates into CASSRPRGLSYEQYF.

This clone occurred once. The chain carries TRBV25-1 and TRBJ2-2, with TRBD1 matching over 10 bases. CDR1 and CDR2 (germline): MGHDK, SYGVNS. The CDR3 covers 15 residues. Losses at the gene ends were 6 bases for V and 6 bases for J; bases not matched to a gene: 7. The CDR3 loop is CASRTGTGAPGELFF. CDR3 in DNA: TGTGCCAGCAGAACCGGGACAGGGGCTCCCGGGGAGCTGTTTTTT.